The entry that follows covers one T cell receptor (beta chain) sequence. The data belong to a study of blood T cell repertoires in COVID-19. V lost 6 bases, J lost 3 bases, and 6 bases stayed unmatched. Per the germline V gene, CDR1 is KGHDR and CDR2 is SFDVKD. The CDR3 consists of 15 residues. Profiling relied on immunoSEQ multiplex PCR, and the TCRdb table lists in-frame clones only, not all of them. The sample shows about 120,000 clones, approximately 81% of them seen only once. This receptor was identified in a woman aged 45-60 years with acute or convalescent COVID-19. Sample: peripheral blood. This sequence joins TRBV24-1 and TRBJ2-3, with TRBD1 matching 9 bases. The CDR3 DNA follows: TGTGCCACCAGTCCGGGACAGGGTGGTACAGATACGCAGTATTTT. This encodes CATSPGQGGTDTQYF.